Below are 8 T cell receptor beta chains sequenced from a single sample in a study of blood T cell repertoires in COVID-19. The table came from immunoSEQ multiplex PCR; TCRdb's copy has only in-frame clones and leaves some out. The sample shows around 450,000 clones, roughly 87% of them seen only once. The sequenced sample consisted of PBMCs or T cells enriched from blood (not recorded which). These receptors all stem from a woman aged 18-35 years who had recovered from COVID-19.

The chain combines TRBV2 with TRBJ2-4, with 8 bases identical to TRBD2. Germline CDR1 reads SNHLY; CDR2 reads FYNNEI. The V and J ends lost 2 bases and 6 bases, in that order; junction bases with no gene match: 9. There are 16 residues in the CDR3. CDR3 nucleotides: TGTGCCAGCAGTGAAAGAAGGGAACTAGCGGTAAACATTCAGTACTTC. Protein sequence: CASSERRELAVNIQYF.

This clone has only one observation. V gene TRBV2 combines with J gene TRBJ2-1; 9 bases are a match to TRBD2. Per the germline V gene, CDR1 is SNHLY and CDR2 is FYNNEI. The CDR3 length is 14 residues. V lost 7 bases to trimming and J lost 7 bases; unmatched junction nucleotides: 8. CDR3 sequence reads: CASKRGADWNEQFF. The DNA for the CDR3 is TGTGCCAGCAAGCGGGGGGCCGACTGGAATGAGCAGTTCTTC.

V is TRBV7-8 and J is TRBJ2-1; 9 bases align to TRBD2. The length of the CDR3 is 17 residues. The ends lost 5 bases at V and 7 bases at J; junction bases unmatched: 15. Germline assignment: CDR1 SGHVS and CDR2 FQNEAQ. The CDR3 DNA follows: TGTGCCAGCAGCACCCCGGCTACGGGACTAGCACTAAATGAGCAGTTCTTC. It translates to CASSTPATGLALNEQFF.

The CDR3 loop reads CASSQAMGDRGKNTIYF. CDR3 nucleotide sequence: TGCGCCAGCAGCCAAGCAATGGGTGACAGGGGGAAAAACACCATATATTTT. This chain connects TRBV4-1 to TRBJ1-3, with TRBD1 matching over 9 bases. With 1 base clipped from V and 6 bases from J, the junction kept 10 bases outside the gene matches. The CDR3 runs 17 residues. Germline values: CDR1 MGHRA, CDR2 YSYEKL.

This clone was recorded a few times. The chain links TRBV19 to TRBJ1-4, with a tentative D call TRBD1 (5 bases). CDR3 length: 15 amino acids. CDR1 and CDR2 (germline): LNHDA, SQIVND (reference sequence). V lost 6 bases and J 3 bases, leaving 14 bases between the germline ends. As DNA, the CDR3 is TGTGCCAGTAGCCATCGCGGGACCCCTAATGAAAAACTGTTTTTT. It translates to CASSHRGTPNEKLFF.

This chain uses TRBV29-1 with TRBJ2-5; tentatively, D is TRBD1 (6 bases). The CDR3 runs 13 residues. The V and J ends lost 4 bases and 4 bases respectively, with 13 bases between them. Germline CDR1 SQVTM, CDR2 ANQGSEA. The CDR3 DNA reads as TGCAGCGTTGTTCACAGGGACACAGAGACCCAGTACTTC. Translation gives CSVVHRDTETQYF.

The V call is TRBV18, the J call TRBJ2-2; D not certain. The germline V gene encodes CDR1 KGHSH and CDR2 LQKENI. Trimming pared 6 bases from V and 5 bases from J, leaving 7 bases between. This CDR3 is built from 12 residues. This CDR3 is CASSTETGELFF. The DNA of the CDR3 is TGTGCCAGCTCTACAGAAACCGGGGAGCTGTTTTTT.

V gene TRBV5-1 combines with J gene TRBJ2-2; 7 bases line up with TRBD2. Germline trimming cut 1 base from V and 4 bases from J; bases unmatched to any gene: 7. This CDR3 spans 16 amino acids. Per the germline V gene, CDR1 is SGHRS and CDR2 is YFSETQ. As DNA, the CDR3 is TGCGCCAGCAGCTTGCTTCAGGCGGGAGCCACCGGGGAGCTGTTTTTT. Translated, it gives CASSLLQAGATGELFF. The full variable domain, rest sourced from reference TRBV5-1 and TRBJ2-2, is KAGVTQTPRYLIKTRGQQVTLSCSPISGHRSVSWYQQTPGQGLQFLFEYFSETQRNKGNFPGRFSGRQFSNSRSEMNVSTLELGDSALYLCASSLLQAGATGELFFGEGSRLTVL.